This paragraph reports one T cell receptor beta chain. In the original analysis: Estimation of nucleated cell counts was performed using reference gene primer amplification. Assay used: immunoSEQ multiplex PCR; TCRdb lists only in-frame clones, some missing. The V and J calls and clone size are taken from that table; D and trimming were inferred from the DNA. The sample lists about 99,000 clones; roughly nine tenths were seen once. The data are from a study of blood T cell repertoires in COVID-19. The TCR originated in a human donor in a cohort sampled during active COVID-19. Sequences were obtained from peripheral blood.

CDR3 in DNA: TGTGCCTGGAGTGTAGGGACAGGGGATAACGAGCAGTACTTC. This sequence encodes CAWSVGTGDNEQYF. V usage is TRBV30 and J usage is TRBJ2-7; 10 nucleotides line up with TRBD1. The CDR3 length is 14 residues. J lost 5 bases, V lost 0 bases, and 4 bases had no gene match. The germline V gene encodes CDR1 GTSNPN and CDR2 SVGIG (reference sequence).